This TCR beta chain stems from a study of T cell responses to AZD1222 COVID-19 vaccine. Clones were sequenced by immunoSEQ multiplex PCR, and TCRdb holds only the in-frame ones, with some missing. Of approximately 100,000 clones listed, about 87% are singletons. The germline CDR1 and CDR2 sequences are SEHNR and FQNEAQ (reference sequence). This CDR3 is 15 amino acids long. J was trimmed by 3 bases and V by 1 base; bases with no gene match: 3. This sequence originates from an adult in good health. The chain carries TRBV7-9 and TRBJ1-5; 7 bases align to TRBD1. Specimen: peripheral blood, collected on day 0 of AZD1222 vaccination. The CDR3 DNA follows: TGTGCCAGCAGCTTAGGGGACAGTTTCAATCAGCCCCAGCATTTT. Its translation: CASSLGDSFNQPQHF.